The next 9 T cell receptor beta chains were all read from a single sample in a study of blood T cell repertoires in COVID-19. The data were produced by immunoSEQ multiplex PCR, yet TCRdb's version contains in-frame clones alone and is incomplete. The sample contains around 150,000 clones, approximately 80% of which appear only once. Sequenced: peripheral blood. These receptors all stem from a man between 70 and 80 years old with acute or convalescent COVID-19.

The V call is TRBV27, the J call TRBJ1-5, with D uncertain. The V end lost 5 bases, the J end lost 4 bases, and 9 bases lay between the germline ends. CDR1 and CDR2 from the germline V gene are MNHEY and SMNVEV (reference sequence). This CDR3 is built from 13 residues. CDR3 protein: CASSHLANQPQHF. CDR3 nucleotide sequence: TGTGCCAGCAGTCACCTAGCTAATCAGCCCCAGCATTTT.

This chain joins TRBV11-2 and TRBJ1-6, with 8 bases fitting TRBD1. The CDR3 runs 15 residues. Germline CDR1 is SGHAT and CDR2 is FQNNGV. V lost 1 base and J lost 12; bases outside the gene matches: 8. CDR3 sequence: CASSLVQGASGPLHF. CDR3 in DNA: TGTGCCAGCAGCTTAGTGCAGGGGGCTAGTGGACCCCTCCACTTT.

For the CDR3, the DNA is TGTGCCAGCAGCCTGCGGGGGGCGCGAATGGGGGAGCAGTACTTC. Translation: CASSLRGARMGEQYF. V is TRBV3-1 (or the pseudogene TRBV3-2) and J is TRBJ2-7; 8 nucleotides agree with TRBD2. The J segment lost 7 bases and the V segment lost 4 bases, leaving 12 bases of the junction unmatched. The CDR3 extends over 15 amino acids. Per germline, CDR1 LGHDT and CDR2 YNNKEL (reference sequence).

This sequence joins TRBV19 and TRBJ2-1; maybe TRBD2 (5 bases). The CDR3 runs 16 residues. The V and J ends lost 7 bases and 0 bases respectively, with 16 bases between them. Germline V gives CDR1 LNHDA, CDR2 SQIVND (reference sequence). The CDR3 DNA reads TGTGCCAGTAATTCTTGGACTTCAAGCTCCTACAATGAGCAGTTCTTC. Translation gives CASNSWTSSSYNEQFF.

This sequence joins TRBV30 and TRBJ1-4; D is ambiguous. The CDR3 runs 14 residues. Per the germline V gene, CDR1 is GTSNPN and CDR2 is SVGIG (reference sequence). Deletions cut 8 bases from V and 0 bases from J, with 13 bases between. The DNA for the CDR3 is TGTGCCGTGCTGGTGGAGCCAACTAATGAAAAACTGTTTTTT. Translating gives CAVLVEPTNEKLFF.

The chain combines TRBV2 with TRBJ1-5; 9 nucleotides match TRBD1. Trimming cost V 6 bases and J 1 base; bases outside gene matches: 13. From germline, CDR1 is SNHLY and CDR2 FYNNEI. CDR3 length: 18 amino acids. The chain's CDR3 is CASSHRTGEESSNQPQHF. CDR3 DNA sequence: TGTGCCAGCAGCCACAGGACAGGGGAGGAATCGAGCAATCAGCCCCAGCATTTT. Based on the CDR3 plus reference TRBV2 and TRBJ1-5, the full variable domain is EPEVTQTPSHQVTQMGQEVILRCVPISNHLYFYWYRQILGQKVEFLVSFYNNEISEKSEIFDDQFSVERPDGSNFTLKIRSTKLEDSAMYFCASSHRTGEESSNQPQHFGDGTRLSIL.

This chain joins TRBV3-1 (or the pseudogene TRBV3-2) and TRBJ2-7; D not certain. With 0 bases removed from V and 2 bases from J, the gap between germline ends came to 8 bases. The CDR3 runs to 14 residues. Germline CDR1 is LGHDT and CDR2 is YNNKEL (reference sequence). The CDR3 nucleotides read TGTGCCAGCAGCCAAGATCCAGGAACCTACGAGCAGTACTTC. It is translated as CASSQDPGTYEQYF.

The chain carries TRBV30 and TRBJ1-1; D is perhaps TRBD1 (6 bases). This CDR3 contains 13 residues. Trimming removed 3 bases at V and 3 bases at J, with 11 bases between. Germline CDR1 reads GTSNPN; CDR2 reads SVGIG (reference sequence). This chain's CDR3 is CAWRMGADTEAFF. The CDR3 nucleotides read TGTGCCTGGAGGATGGGGGCGGACACTGAAGCTTTCTTT.

This chain links TRBV28 with TRBJ2-1; 8 bases fit TRBD2. The germline V gene has CDR1 MDHEN and CDR2 SYDVKM. The CDR3 loop spans 15 amino acids. V trimming: 7 bases; J trimming: 4 bases; junction bases outside the gene matches: 9. The chain's CDR3 is CASTTGGPPYNEQFF. CDR3 nucleotide sequence: TGTGCCAGCACTACGGGAGGGCCCCCTTACAATGAGCAGTTCTTC.